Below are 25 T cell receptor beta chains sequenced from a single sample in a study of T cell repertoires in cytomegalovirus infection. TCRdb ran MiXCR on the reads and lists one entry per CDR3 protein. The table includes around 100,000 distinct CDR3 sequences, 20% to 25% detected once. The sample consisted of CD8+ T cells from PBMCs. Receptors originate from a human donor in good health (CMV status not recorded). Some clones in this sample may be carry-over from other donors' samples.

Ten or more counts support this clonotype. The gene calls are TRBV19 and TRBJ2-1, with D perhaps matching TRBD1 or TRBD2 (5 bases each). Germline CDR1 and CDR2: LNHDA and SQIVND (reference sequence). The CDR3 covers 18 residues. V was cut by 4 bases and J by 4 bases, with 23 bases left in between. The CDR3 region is CASSNTLLGQEGYNEQFF. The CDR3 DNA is TGTGCCAGTAGTAACACACTCTTGGGGCAAGAGGGATACAATGAGCAGTTCTTC.

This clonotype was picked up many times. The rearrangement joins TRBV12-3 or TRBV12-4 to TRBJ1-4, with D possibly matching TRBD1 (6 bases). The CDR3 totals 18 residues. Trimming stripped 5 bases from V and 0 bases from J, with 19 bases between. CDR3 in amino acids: CASSPQPGVGATNEKLFF. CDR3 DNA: TGTGCCAGCAGTCCCCAGCCAGGGGTTGGAGCAACTAATGAAAAACTGTTTTTT.

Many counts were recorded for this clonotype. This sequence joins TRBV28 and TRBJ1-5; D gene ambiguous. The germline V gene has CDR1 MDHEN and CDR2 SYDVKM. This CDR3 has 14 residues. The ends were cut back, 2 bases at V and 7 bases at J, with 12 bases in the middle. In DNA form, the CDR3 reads TGTGCCAGCAGTTTAGGGTCAGACAAACAGCCCCAGCATTTT. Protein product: CASSLGSDKQPQHF.

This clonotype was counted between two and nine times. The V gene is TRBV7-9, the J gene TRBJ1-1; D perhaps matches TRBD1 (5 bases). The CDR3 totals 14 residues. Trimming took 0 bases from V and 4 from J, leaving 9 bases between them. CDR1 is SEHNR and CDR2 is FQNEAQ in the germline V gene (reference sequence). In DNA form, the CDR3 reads TGTGCCAGCAGCTTAGCCTTCCAGGGCACTGAAGCTTTCTTT. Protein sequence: CASSLAFQGTEAFF. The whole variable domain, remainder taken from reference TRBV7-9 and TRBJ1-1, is DTGVSQNPRHKITKRGQNVTFRCDPISEHNRLYWYRQTLGQGPEFLTYFQNEAQLEKSRLLSDRFSAERPKGSFSTLEIQRTEQGDSAMYLCASSLAFQGTEAFFGQGTRLTVV.

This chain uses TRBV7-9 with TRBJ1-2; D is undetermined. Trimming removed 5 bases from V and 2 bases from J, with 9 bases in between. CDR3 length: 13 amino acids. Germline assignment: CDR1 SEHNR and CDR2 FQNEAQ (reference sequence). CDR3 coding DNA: TGTGCCAGCAGCCCGACTGCCAACTATGGCTACACCTTC. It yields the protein CASSPTANYGYTF.

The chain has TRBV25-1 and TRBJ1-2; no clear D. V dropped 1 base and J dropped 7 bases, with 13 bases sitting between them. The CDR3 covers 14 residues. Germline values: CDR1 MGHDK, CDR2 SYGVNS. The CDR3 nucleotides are TGTGCCAGCAGTGAATGGAACAGTCGCTCTGGCTACACCTTC. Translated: CASSEWNSRSGYTF.

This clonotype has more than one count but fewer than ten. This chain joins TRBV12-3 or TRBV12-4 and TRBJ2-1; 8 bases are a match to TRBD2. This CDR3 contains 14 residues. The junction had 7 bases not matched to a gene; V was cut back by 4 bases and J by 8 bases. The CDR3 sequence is CASSSAGGWDEQFF. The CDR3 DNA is TGTGCCAGCAGTTCGGCGGGAGGCTGGGATGAGCAGTTCTTC.

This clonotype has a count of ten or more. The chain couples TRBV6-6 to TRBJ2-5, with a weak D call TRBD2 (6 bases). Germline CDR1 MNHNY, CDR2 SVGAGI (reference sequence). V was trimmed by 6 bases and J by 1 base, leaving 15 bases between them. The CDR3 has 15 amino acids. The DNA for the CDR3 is TGTGCCAGCAGAAAGACTAGTACTGTCCAAGAGACCCAGTACTTC. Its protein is CASRKTSTVQETQYF.

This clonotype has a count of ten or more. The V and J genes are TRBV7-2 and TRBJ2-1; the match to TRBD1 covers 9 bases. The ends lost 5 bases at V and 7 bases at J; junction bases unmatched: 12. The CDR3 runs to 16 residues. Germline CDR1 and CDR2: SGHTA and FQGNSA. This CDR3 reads CASSPGVDRGMNEQFF. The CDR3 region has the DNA TGTGCCAGCAGCCCGGGGGTGGACAGGGGTATGAATGAGCAGTTCTTC.

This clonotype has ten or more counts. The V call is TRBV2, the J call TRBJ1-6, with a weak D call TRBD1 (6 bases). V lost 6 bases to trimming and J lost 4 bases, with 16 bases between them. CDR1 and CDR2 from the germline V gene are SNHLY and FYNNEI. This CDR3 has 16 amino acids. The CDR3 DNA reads TGTGCCAGCAGCGATACTGACAGGTCGTATAATTCACCCCTCCACTTT. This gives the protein CASSDTDRSYNSPLHF.

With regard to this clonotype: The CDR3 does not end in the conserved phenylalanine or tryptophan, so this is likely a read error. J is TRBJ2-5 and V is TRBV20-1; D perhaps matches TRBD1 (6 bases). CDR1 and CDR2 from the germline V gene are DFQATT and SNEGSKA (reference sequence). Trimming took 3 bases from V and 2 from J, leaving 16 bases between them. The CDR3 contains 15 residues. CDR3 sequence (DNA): TGCAGTGCTAGGACAGGTTATTGGCCACAAGAGACCCAGTACTGC. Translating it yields CSARTGYWPQETQYC.

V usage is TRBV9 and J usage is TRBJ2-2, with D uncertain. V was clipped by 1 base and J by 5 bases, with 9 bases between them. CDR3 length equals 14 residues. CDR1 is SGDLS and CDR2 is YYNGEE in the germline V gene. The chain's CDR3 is CASSVLSVTGELFF. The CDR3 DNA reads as TGTGCCAGCAGCGTATTAAGTGTAACCGGGGAGCTGTTTTTT. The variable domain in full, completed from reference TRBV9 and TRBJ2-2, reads DSGVTQTPKHLITATGQRVTLRCSPRSGDLSVYWYQQSLDQGLQFLIQYYNGEERAKGNILERFSAQQFPDLHSELNLSSLELGDSALYFCASSVLSVTGELFFGEGSRLTVL.

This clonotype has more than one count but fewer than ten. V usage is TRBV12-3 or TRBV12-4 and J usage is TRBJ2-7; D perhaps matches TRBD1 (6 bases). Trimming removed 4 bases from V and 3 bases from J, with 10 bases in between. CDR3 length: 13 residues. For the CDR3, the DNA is TGTGCCAGCAGTTCCCCGGACAGCTACGAGCAGTACTTC. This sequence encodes CASSSPDSYEQYF.

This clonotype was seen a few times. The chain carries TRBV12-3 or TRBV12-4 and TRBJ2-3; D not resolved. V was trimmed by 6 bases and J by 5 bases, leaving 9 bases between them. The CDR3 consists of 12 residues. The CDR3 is CASRTQVDTQYF. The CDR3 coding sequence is TGTGCCAGCAGGACCCAAGTAGATACGCAGTATTTT.

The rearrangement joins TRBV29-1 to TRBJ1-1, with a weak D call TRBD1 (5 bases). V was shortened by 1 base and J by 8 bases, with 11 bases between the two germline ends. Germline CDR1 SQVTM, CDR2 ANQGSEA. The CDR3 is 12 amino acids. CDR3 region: CSVEGGTGEAFF. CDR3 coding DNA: TGCAGCGTTGAAGGGGGAACAGGAGAAGCTTTCTTT.

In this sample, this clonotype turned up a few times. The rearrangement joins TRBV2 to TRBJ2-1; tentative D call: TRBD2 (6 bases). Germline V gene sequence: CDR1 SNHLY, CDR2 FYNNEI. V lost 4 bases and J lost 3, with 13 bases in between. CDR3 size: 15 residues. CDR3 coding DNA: TGTGCCAGCAGTGTCCGGGAGCGGGTCTACAATGAGCAGTTCTTC. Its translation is CASSVRERVYNEQFF.

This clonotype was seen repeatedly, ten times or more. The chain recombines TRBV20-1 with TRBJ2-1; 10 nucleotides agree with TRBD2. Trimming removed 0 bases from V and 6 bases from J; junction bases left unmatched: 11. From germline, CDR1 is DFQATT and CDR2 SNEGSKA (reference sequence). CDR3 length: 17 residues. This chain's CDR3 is CSARDFSGRAQGNEQFF. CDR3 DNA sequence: TGCAGTGCTAGAGATTTCAGCGGGAGGGCCCAGGGCAATGAGCAGTTCTTC.

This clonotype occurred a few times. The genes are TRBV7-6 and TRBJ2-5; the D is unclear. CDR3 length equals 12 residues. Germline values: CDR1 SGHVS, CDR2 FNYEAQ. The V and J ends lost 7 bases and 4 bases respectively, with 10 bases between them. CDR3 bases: TGTGCCAGCACCTCCTTATCAGAGACCCAGTACTTC. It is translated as CASTSLSETQYF.

CDR3 amino acids: CASSGDVLGQGGREKLFF. CDR3 in DNA: TGTGCCAGCAGCGGCGACGTCCTGGGACAGGGAGGAAGAGAAAAACTGTTTTTT. The rearrangement links TRBV9 to TRBJ1-4; the match to TRBD1 covers 9 bases. Losses at the gene ends were 3 bases for V and 8 bases for J; bases not matched to a gene: 17. Germline loops: CDR1 SGDLS, CDR2 YYNGEE. This CDR3 comprises 18 residues. The complete variable domain, with remaining parts taken from reference TRBV9 and TRBJ1-4, reads DSGVTQTPKHLITATGQRVTLRCSPRSGDLSVYWYQQSLDQGLQFLIQYYNGEERAKGNILERFSAQQFPDLHSELNLSSLELGDSALYFCASSGDVLGQGGREKLFFGSGTQLSVL.

This CDR3 reads CATSDSGTGRNEQFF. CDR3 bases: TGTGCCACCAGTGATTCCGGGACAGGGAGGAATGAGCAGTTCTTC. The genes are TRBV24-1 and TRBJ2-1; 9 bases are a match to TRBD1. The CDR3 extends over 15 amino acids. The V gene's germline CDR1 is KGHDR and CDR2 SFDVKD. With V trimmed by 2 bases and J by 7 bases, 5 bases remained unmatched.

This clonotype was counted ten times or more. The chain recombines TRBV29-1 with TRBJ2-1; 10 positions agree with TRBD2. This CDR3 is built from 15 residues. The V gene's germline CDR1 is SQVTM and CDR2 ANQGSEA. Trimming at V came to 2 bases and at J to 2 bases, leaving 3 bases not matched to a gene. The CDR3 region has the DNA TGCAGCGTTGAAAGGACTAGCGGCACCTACAATGAGCAGTTCTTC. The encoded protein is CSVERTSGTYNEQFF.

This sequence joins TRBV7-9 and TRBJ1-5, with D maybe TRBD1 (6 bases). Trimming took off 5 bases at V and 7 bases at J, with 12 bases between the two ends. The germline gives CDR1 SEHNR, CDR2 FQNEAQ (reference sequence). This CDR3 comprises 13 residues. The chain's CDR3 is CASSHSGGQPQHF. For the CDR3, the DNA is TGTGCCAGCAGCCATTCCGGGGGCCAGCCCCAGCATTTT.

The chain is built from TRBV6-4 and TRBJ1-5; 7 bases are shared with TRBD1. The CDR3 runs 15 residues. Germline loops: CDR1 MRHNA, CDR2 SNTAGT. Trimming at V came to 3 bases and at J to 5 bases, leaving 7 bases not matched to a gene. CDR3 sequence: CASSENRGGDQPQHF. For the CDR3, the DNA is TGTGCCAGCAGTGAGAACAGGGGTGGGGATCAGCCCCAGCATTTT.

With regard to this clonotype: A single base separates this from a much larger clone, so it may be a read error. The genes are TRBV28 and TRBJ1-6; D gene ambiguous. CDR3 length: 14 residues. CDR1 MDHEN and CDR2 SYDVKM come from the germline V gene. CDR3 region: CASSFEGPLSPLYF. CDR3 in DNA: TGTGCCAGCAGTTTTGAGGGCCCGCTTTCACCCCTCTACTTT.

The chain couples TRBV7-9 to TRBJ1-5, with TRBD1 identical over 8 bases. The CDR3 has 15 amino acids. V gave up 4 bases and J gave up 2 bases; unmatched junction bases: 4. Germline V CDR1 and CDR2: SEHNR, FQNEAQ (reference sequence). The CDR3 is CASSSGQDRNQPQHF. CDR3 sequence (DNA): TGTGCCAGCAGCTCGGGACAGGACCGCAATCAGCCCCAGCATTTT.